Below are 32 T cell receptor beta chains sequenced from a single sample in a study of cytomegalovirus exposure and HLA in healthy donors. The PCR was carried out with 60 Vbeta primers and 13 Jbeta primers. This table comes from immunoSEQ multiplex PCR, and its TCRdb copy is limited to in-frame clones, with some not included. The data contain approximately 54,000 clones, 82% of them singletons. Sequenced material: PBMCs. These receptors were collected from a woman between 18 and 29 years old in good health and CMV-seronegative.

The CDR3 sequence: CASSLGQEQHEQYF. The CDR3 nucleotides are TGCGCCAGCAGCTTGGGTCAGGAACAACACGAGCAGTACTTC. The V gene is TRBV5-1, the J gene TRBJ2-7; D remains ambiguous. The CDR3 length is 14 residues. Between the trimmed V and J ends, which lost 0 bases and 5 bases, there was a span of 12 bases. Germline CDR1 reads SGHRS; CDR2 reads YFSETQ.

This clone occurred a few times. V is TRBV28 and J is TRBJ1-2; D is undetermined. The CDR3 is made up of 13 amino acids. V lost 8 bases and J 0 bases, leaving 10 bases between the germline ends. Germline CDR1 MDHEN, CDR2 SYDVKM. CDR3 coding DNA: TGTGCCAGCGCCGCGGGCGCTAACTATGGCTACACCTTC. Its protein is CASAAGANYGYTF.

This clone was seen only a few times. Given the absence of the conserved phenylalanine or tryptophan at the CDR3 end, a read error is likely. Because the CDR3's place on the DNA is in doubt, the DNA is left out and the CDR3 is given as listed by TCRdb. The chain carries TRBV27 and TRBJ2-7; the DNA was not used to check the table's D call, TRBD2. Inclusive of both ends, the CDR3 amounts to 13 amino acids. CDR1 MNHEY and CDR2 SMNVEV come from the germline V gene (reference sequence). The chain's CDR3 is CASSSLPTSPVFI.

The chain has TRBV16 and TRBJ1-1, with D possibly being TRBD1 (6 bases). This CDR3 spans 17 amino acids. From germline, CDR1 is KGHSY and CDR2 FQNENV. Trimming stripped 2 bases from V and 4 bases from J, with 20 bases between. The CDR3 DNA sequence: TGTGCCAGCAGCCAAATTTTGACATCGGAACAGGGCACTGAAGCTTTCTTT. It translates to CASSQILTSEQGTEAFF.

V is TRBV6-1 and J is TRBJ2-1; 9 bases line up with TRBD2. CDR3 size: 16 residues. V shed 4 bases and J 8 bases; nucleotides not matched to a gene: 12. Looked up from germline, CDR1 is MNHNS and CDR2 is SASEGT. The CDR3 here is CASSADSGSGSDEQFF. The CDR3 nucleotides read TGTGCCAGCAGTGCGGATAGCGGGAGTGGATCGGATGAGCAGTTCTTC.

This clone has just a few counts. The rearrangement joins TRBV19 to TRBJ2-7, with D possibly being TRBD2 (6 bases). The CDR3 is 15 residues long. Trimming pared 6 bases from V and 3 bases from J, leaving 18 bases between. Germline loops: CDR1 LNHDA, CDR2 SQIVND (reference sequence). This CDR3 reads CASRAGTQTFYEQYF. CDR3 bases: TGTGCCAGTAGAGCCGGGACTCAAACCTTCTACGAGCAGTACTTC.

V gene TRBV11-2 combines with J gene TRBJ1-2; TRBD1 agrees at 8 bases. This CDR3 comprises 14 residues. V lost 3 bases to trimming and J lost 3 bases; unmatched junction nucleotides: 3. Germline lookup yields CDR1 SGHAT and CDR2 FQNNGV. Written as DNA, the CDR3 is TGTGCCAGCAGCTTCGGACAGGGCTACTATGGCTACACCTTC. As protein: CASSFGQGYYGYTF. Supplemented by reference TRBV11-2 and TRBJ1-2, the full variable domain reads EAGVAQSPRYKIIEKRQSVAFWCNPISGHATLYWYQQILGQGPKLLIQFQNNGVVDDSQLPKDRFSAERLKGVDSTLKIQPAKLEDSAVYLCASSFGQGYYGYTFGSGTRLTVV.

The V gene is TRBV28, the J gene TRBJ2-7; D remains unclear. The CDR3 consists of 12 residues. Germline V CDR1 and CDR2: MDHEN, SYDVKM. V lost 6 bases and J lost 5, with 11 bases in between. CDR3: CASRPDRDEQYF. The CDR3, as DNA: TGTGCCAGCAGACCCGATAGAGACGAGCAGTACTTC. The complete variable domain, with remaining parts taken from reference TRBV28 and TRBJ2-7, reads DVKVTQSSRYLVKRTGEKVFLECVQDMDHENMFWYRQDPGLGLRLIYFSYDVKMKEKGDIPEGYSVSREKKERFSLILESASTNQTSMYLCASRPDRDEQYFGPGTRLTVT.

V and J are TRBV6-4 and TRBJ2-6, with D unresolved. The V gene lost 4 bases and the J gene lost 0 bases, with 10 bases spanning the gap. From germline, CDR1 is MRHNA and CDR2 SNTAGT. The CDR3 extends over 16 amino acids. The CDR3 region is CASSALQSSGANVLTF. DNA for the CDR3: TGTGCCAGCAGTGCCCTCCAGTCCTCTGGGGCCAACGTCCTGACTTTC.

This chain links TRBV27 with TRBJ2-6; no reliable D call. This CDR3 has 15 residues. Trimming shortened V by 1 base and J by 0 bases, and 4 bases separated the two germline ends. Germline CDR1 MNHEY, CDR2 SMNVEV (reference sequence). DNA of the CDR3: TGTGCCAGCAGTTTATTGGCCTCTGGGGCCAACGTCCTGACTTTC. It is translated as CASSLLASGANVLTF.

The rearrangement uses TRBV19 and TRBJ1-4; D is possibly TRBD1 (6 bases). V was pared by 6 bases and J by 0 bases, with 11 bases between. Germline CDR1 LNHDA, CDR2 SQIVND (reference sequence). This CDR3 is 15 amino acids long. CDR3 sequence: CASSQRQATNEKLFF. CDR3 coding DNA: TGTGCCAGTAGCCAAAGACAGGCAACTAATGAAAAACTGTTTTTT. Supplemented by reference TRBV19 and TRBJ1-4, the full variable domain reads DGGITQSPKYLFRKEGQNVTLSCEQNLNHDAMYWYRQDPGQGLRLIYYSQIVNDFQKGDIAEGYSVSREKKESFPLTVTSAQKNPTAFYLCASSQRQATNEKLFFGSGTQLSVL.

The chain has TRBV19 and TRBJ2-3, with a weak D call TRBD2 (7 bases). The V gene's germline CDR1 is LNHDA and CDR2 SQIVND (reference sequence). Trimming took 7 bases from V and 4 from J, leaving 18 bases between them. CDR3 size: 15 residues. The CDR3 here is CASKPEGEGPDTQYF. CDR3 nucleotides: TGTGCCAGTAAGCCCGAGGGGGAGGGCCCAGATACGCAGTATTTT.

The chain links TRBV4-2 to TRBJ2-1; 9 positions match TRBD2. This CDR3 has 16 residues. Germline V CDR1 and CDR2: LGHNA, YNFKEQ. With V trimmed by 0 bases and J by 2 bases, 2 bases remained unmatched. The CDR3 spells CASSQETSGAYNEQFF. As DNA, the CDR3 is TGTGCCAGCAGCCAAGAGACTAGCGGAGCCTACAATGAGCAGTTCTTC.

The gene calls are TRBV19 and TRBJ2-1; TRBD2 is a possible D gene (6 bases). Trimming stripped 8 bases from V and 4 bases from J, with 9 bases between. This CDR3 is 12 amino acids long. Germline-derived CDR1 and CDR2 are LNHDA and SQIVND (reference sequence). The CDR3 loop reads CASRAGYNEQFF. In nucleotides, the CDR3 is TGTGCCAGTCGGGCGGGGTACAATGAGCAGTTCTTC.

This clone has only a few counts. This rearrangement joins TRBV5-1 to TRBJ1-2, with 10 bases matching TRBD1. This CDR3 spans 16 amino acids. Per the germline V gene, CDR1 is SGHRS and CDR2 is YFSETQ. V gave up 4 bases and J gave up 0 bases; unmatched junction bases: 6. The DNA for the CDR3 is TGCGCCAGCAGCGACGGACAGGGGGGGTCTAACTATGGCTACACCTTC. It encodes CASSDGQGGSNYGYTF. Complete variable domain (other parts from reference TRBV5-1 and TRBJ1-2): KAGVTQTPRYLIKTRGQQVTLSCSPISGHRSVSWYQQTPGQGLQFLFEYFSETQRNKGNFPGRFSGRQFSNSRSEMNVSTLELGDSALYLCASSDGQGGSNYGYTFGSGTRLTVV.

The chain recombines TRBV7-7 with TRBJ2-1; D is perhaps TRBD1 (6 bases). The CDR3 sequence is 14 residues long. The V end was cut by 5 bases, the J end by 8 bases, with 16 bases between. Germline V gene sequence: CDR1 SSHAT, CDR2 FNYEAQ (reference sequence). The CDR3 spells CASSLGTGIYEQFF. For the CDR3, the DNA is TGTGCCAGCAGCCTAGGTACAGGGATCTATGAGCAGTTCTTC.

This clone was seen a handful of times. The V and J genes are TRBV27 and TRBJ1-3; D call uncertain. The CDR3 length is 15 residues. Germline assignment: CDR1 MNHEY and CDR2 SMNVEV (reference sequence). V lost 0 bases and J lost 3, with 9 bases in between. In DNA form, the CDR3 reads TGTGCCAGCAGTTTATCTTACAGCAATGGAAACACCATATATTTT. Translated, it gives CASSLSYSNGNTIYF.

The gene calls are TRBV28 and TRBJ1-5, with D tentatively TRBD1 (5 bases). Trimming shortened V by 3 bases and J by 11 bases, and 17 bases separated the two germline ends. Germline lookup yields CDR1 MDHEN and CDR2 SYDVKM. The CDR3 is 14 residues long. The CDR3 DNA follows: TGTGCCAGCAGTTTGTGGGGGGTGCTGGGGGCCCAGCATTTT. As protein: CASSLWGVLGAQHF.

This sequence joins TRBV5-4 and TRBJ2-6; TRBD1 agrees at 7 bases. Germline CDR1 is SGHNT and CDR2 is YYREEE (reference sequence). This CDR3 is 15 amino acids long. V shed 4 bases, J shed 10 bases, and the junction held 11 bases outside the gene matches. As DNA, the CDR3 is TGTGCCAGCAGCCCCGGACAGGCTCAAAATAACGTCCTGACTTTC. Translation gives CASSPGQAQNNVLTF.

Remarks on this clone: Other DNA sequences in this specimen translate into the identical CDR3. The V gene is TRBV28, the J gene TRBJ1-3; D remains ambiguous. This CDR3 is 16 amino acids long. Germline CDR1 is MDHEN and CDR2 is SYDVKM. Trimming pared 4 bases from V and 3 bases from J, leaving 16 bases between. DNA for the CDR3: TGTGCCAGCAGTTCCCCGACTGCCGGTGATGGAAACACCATATATTTT. This gives the protein CASSSPTAGDGNTIYF.

As concerns this clone: A read error may produce the germline difference seen at one junction end. V usage is TRBV6-5 and J usage is TRBJ2-4; tentatively, D is TRBD2 (5 bases). Germline V gives CDR1 MNHEY, CDR2 SVGAGI. CDR3 length: 14 amino acids. CDR3 protein: CASSPRAAKNSQYF. The CDR3 nucleotides read TGTGCCAGCAGTCCGAGGGCAGCCAAAAACAGTCAGTACTTC.

In this sample, this clone turned up once. The rearrangement uses TRBV7-3 and TRBJ2-2, with 9 nucleotides matching TRBD2. CDR1 SGHTA and CDR2 FQGTGA come from the germline V gene. This CDR3 has 16 amino acids. V lost 2 bases to trimming and J lost 7 bases; unmatched junction nucleotides: 8. This chain's CDR3 is CASSLYPLAGVGELFF. As DNA, the CDR3 is TGTGCCAGCAGCTTATACCCCTTAGCGGGAGTCGGGGAGCTGTTTTTT.

This chain uses TRBV14 with TRBJ2-5; 7 bases are shared with TRBD1. After removal of 3 bases from V and 5 bases from J, the junction contained 9 bases not matched to a gene. This CDR3 has 15 amino acids. Per germline, CDR1 SGHDN and CDR2 FVKESK. The CDR3 DNA is TGTGCCAGCAGCCATTCCGGGACAGAGTTGGAGACCCAGTACTTC. Its translation: CASSHSGTELETQYF.

This rearrangement joins TRBV6-6 to TRBJ1-5, with TRBD1 matching 9 bases. The CDR3 is made up of 14 amino acids. Losses at the gene ends were 7 bases for V and 6 bases for J; bases not matched to a gene: 7. Germline V gives CDR1 MNHNY, CDR2 SVGAGI (reference sequence). For the CDR3, the DNA is TGTGCCAGCACCTACGGGGGACAGGGTCAGCCCCAGCATTTT. Amino acid sequence: CASTYGGQGQPQHF.

The chain links TRBV19 to TRBJ2-5, with 7 positions matching TRBD1. Per germline, CDR1 LNHDA and CDR2 SQIVND (reference sequence). The CDR3 covers 16 residues. Trimming at V came to 5 bases and at J to 5 bases, leaving 14 bases not matched to a gene. CDR3 DNA sequence: TGTGCCAGTAGTTCCGGGACAGCTTCTCTGTGGGAGACCCAGTACTTC. It translates to CASSSGTASLWETQYF.

This chain uses TRBV11-2 with TRBJ2-3, with 12 bases lining up with TRBD2. The V gene end was trimmed by 5 bases and the J gene end by 1 base; junction bases not matched to a gene: 4. This CDR3 spans 16 amino acids. CDR1 and CDR2 (germline): SGHAT, FQNNGV. For the CDR3, the DNA is TGTGCCAGCAGCCCCCCTAGCGGGAGGGGCACAGATACGCAGTATTTT. It translates to CASSPPSGRGTDTQYF.

The V gene is TRBV27, the J gene TRBJ2-2; TRBD2 aligns across 12 bases. V lost 0 bases and J lost 4; bases outside the gene matches: 3. The V gene's germline CDR1 is MNHEY and CDR2 SMNVEV (reference sequence). The CDR3 sequence is 17 residues long. The CDR3 region has the DNA TGTGCCAGCAGTTTATCCGGGACTAGCGGGTTCACCGGGGAGCTGTTTTTT. Translated, it gives CASSLSGTSGFTGELFF.

This clone has more than one count but fewer than ten. CDR3 nucleotides: TGTGCCAGCAGCCAAAGACTAGCGGGAGGGTACGAGCAGTACTTC. It yields the protein CASSQRLAGGYEQYF. V is TRBV4-2 and J is TRBJ2-7; 14 bases are a match to TRBD2. J was trimmed by 4 bases and V by 2 bases; bases with no gene match: 1. The CDR3 runs to 15 residues. The germline gives CDR1 LGHNA, CDR2 YNFKEQ.

This chain connects TRBV2 to TRBJ1-5, with TRBD1 as a possible D gene (6 bases). The germline V gene encodes CDR1 SNHLY and CDR2 FYNNEI. Trimming cost V 6 bases and J 3 bases, with 15 bases left between them. The CDR3 loop spans 15 amino acids. The CDR3 loop is CASRFTGFDNQPQHF. The CDR3 DNA reads as TGTGCCAGCAGATTTACAGGGTTTGACAATCAGCCCCAGCATTTT.

This rearrangement joins TRBV11-2 to TRBJ2-7; possibly TRBD1 for D (6 bases). The CDR3 covers 12 residues. V lost 11 bases, J lost 6 bases, and 17 bases lay in between. CDR1 SGHAT and CDR2 FQNNGV come from the germline V gene. CDR3 in DNA: TGTGCCGAGGGGGTGAGCTGGGGCGAGCAGTACTTC. Residues: CAEGVSWGEQYF.

The V call is TRBV10-2, the J call TRBJ2-3; the match to TRBD2 covers 7 bases. CDR1 WSHSY and CDR2 SAAADI come from the germline V gene. The CDR3 is 15 amino acids. The ends lost 3 bases at V and 2 bases at J; junction bases unmatched: 5. The CDR3, as DNA: TGCGCCAGCAGTGATTGGGGGGGATACACAGATACGCAGTATTTT. Protein: CASSDWGGYTDTQYF.

The CDR3 DNA sequence: TGTGCCAGCAGTCTGAACTCTCCGGAGACCCAGTACTTC. Protein product: CASSLNSPETQYF. This chain joins TRBV25-1 and TRBJ2-5, with unresolved D. Per germline, CDR1 MGHDK and CDR2 SYGVNS. The CDR3 length is 13 residues. V was trimmed by 5 bases and J by 5 bases, leaving 12 bases between them.